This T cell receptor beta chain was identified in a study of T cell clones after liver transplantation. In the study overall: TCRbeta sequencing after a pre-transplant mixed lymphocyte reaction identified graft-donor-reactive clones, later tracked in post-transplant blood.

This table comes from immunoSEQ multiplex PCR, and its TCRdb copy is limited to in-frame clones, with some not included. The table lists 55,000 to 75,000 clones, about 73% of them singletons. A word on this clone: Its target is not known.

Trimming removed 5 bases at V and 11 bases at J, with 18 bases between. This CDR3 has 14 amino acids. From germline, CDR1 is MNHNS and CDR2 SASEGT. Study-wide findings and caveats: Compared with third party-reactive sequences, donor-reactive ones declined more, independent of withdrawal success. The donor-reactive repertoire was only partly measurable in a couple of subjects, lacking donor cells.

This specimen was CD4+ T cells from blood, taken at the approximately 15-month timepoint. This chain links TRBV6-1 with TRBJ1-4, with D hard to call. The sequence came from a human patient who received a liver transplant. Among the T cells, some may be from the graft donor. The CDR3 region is CASSTGFRGVKLFF. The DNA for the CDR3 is TGTGCCAGCAGTACCGGGTTTAGAGGAGTTAAACTGTTTTTT.